The present T cell receptor (beta chain) was sequenced within a study of T cells after yellow fever vaccination. This clonotype was picked up many times. Its specificity is not known. Notes on the study in general: Contamination of FACS-sorted repertoires by abundant clonotypes from the bulk population could occur. Reappearance after the booster was seen for most primary-vaccination clones, at 95% to 97% CD4 and 80% to 90% CD8.

A 5'RACE template-switching step, the method used to make TCR cDNA, added a universal primer site and UMIs. TCRdb redid the calling of the 5' RACE reads with MiXCR, one entry per CDR3 protein. The data contain about 300,000 distinct CDR3 sequences, around 7% of them singletons. Material: PBMCs, obtained roughly 46 days after the first yellow fever vaccination. This clonotype was sampled from a young man who received the YFV17D yellow fever vaccine.

CDR3 sequence reads: CASSLWGAETQYF. CDR3 nucleotide sequence: TGTGCCAGCAGCTTGTGGGGGGCGGAGACCCAGTACTTC. The V call is TRBV5-8, the J call TRBJ2-5, with D perhaps matching TRBD1 or TRBD2 (6 bases each). Per the germline V gene, CDR1 is SGHTS and CDR2 is YDEGEE. V dropped 1 base and J dropped 5 bases, with 9 bases sitting between them. This CDR3 has 13 amino acids.